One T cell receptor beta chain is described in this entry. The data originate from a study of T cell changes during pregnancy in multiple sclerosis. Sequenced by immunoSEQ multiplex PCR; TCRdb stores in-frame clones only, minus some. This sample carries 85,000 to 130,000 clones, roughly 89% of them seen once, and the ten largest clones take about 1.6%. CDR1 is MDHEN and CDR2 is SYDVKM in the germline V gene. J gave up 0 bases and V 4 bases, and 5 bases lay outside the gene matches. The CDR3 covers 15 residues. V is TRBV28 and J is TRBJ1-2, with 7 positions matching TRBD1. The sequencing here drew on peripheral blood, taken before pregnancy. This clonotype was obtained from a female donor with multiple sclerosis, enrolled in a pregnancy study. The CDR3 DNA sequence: TGTGCCAGCAGTTGGGGGGACAGAGCTAACTATGGCTACACCTTC. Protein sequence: CASSWGDRANYGYTF.